This T cell receptor (beta chain) was obtained from a study of T-cell reconstitution after alpha-beta-depleted transplantation in children. Whole-study results and caveats: Diversity and T-cell counts at one year after transplant derived mostly from new T cells. Where alpha-beta T cells came from about two months after transplant was reportedly several hundred expanded graft clones. The high TCRbeta diversity at day 60 in some patients came from surviving recipient T cells and thymic progenitors.

This CDR3 has 17 residues. Germline CDR1 reads SGHRS; CDR2 reads YFSETQ. Trimming pared 3 bases from V and 4 bases from J, leaving 20 bases between. This clonotype was counted at least ten times. Its antigen is not identified. This sample's TCRbeta library carried unique molecular identifier barcodes. From the PCR reads, TCRdb called clonotypes with MiXCR, one entry per CDR3 protein. In the table there are around 440,000 distinct CDR3 sequences, about 11% of which are singletons. This chain links TRBV5-1 with TRBJ2-1, with D tentatively TRBD2 (6 bases). The clonotype comes from a child aged 2 to 10 with inherited bone marrow failure, due to receive a stem cell transplant. Sequencing used PBMCs, obtained before TCRalphabeta/CD19-depleted stem cell transplant. The CDR3 reads CASSSPSRRAGYNEQFF. CDR3 sequence (DNA): TGCGCCAGCAGCTCACCCAGCCGGAGGGCTGGGTACAATGAGCAGTTCTTC.